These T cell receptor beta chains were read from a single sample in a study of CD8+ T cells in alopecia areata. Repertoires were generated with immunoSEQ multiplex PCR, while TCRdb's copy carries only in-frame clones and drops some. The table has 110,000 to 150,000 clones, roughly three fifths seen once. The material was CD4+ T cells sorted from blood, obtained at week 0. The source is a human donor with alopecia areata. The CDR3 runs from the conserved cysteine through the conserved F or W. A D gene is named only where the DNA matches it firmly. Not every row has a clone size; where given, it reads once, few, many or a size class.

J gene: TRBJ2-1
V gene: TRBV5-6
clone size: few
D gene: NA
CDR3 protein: CASSVEVVSAYNEQFF
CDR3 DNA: TGTGCCAGCAGCGTGGAGGTAGTAAGCGCCTACAATGAGCAGTTCTTC

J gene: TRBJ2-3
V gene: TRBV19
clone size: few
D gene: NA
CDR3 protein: CASSIGRNTQYF
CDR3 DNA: TGTGCCAGTAGTATTGGCAGAAATACGCAGTATTTT

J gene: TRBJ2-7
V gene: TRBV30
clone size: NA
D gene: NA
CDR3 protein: CAWSVFDEQYF
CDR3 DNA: TGTGCCTGGAGTGTTTTTGACGAGCAGTACTTC

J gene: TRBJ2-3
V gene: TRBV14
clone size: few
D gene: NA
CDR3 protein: CASSQGGGPDTQYF
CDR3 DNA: TGTGCCAGCAGCCAGGGAGGAGGGCCAGATACGCAGTATTTT

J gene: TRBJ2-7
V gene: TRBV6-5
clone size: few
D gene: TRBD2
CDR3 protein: CASSYSLAGPQYF
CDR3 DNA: TGTGCCAGCAGTTACAGTCTAGCGGGGCCTCAGTACTTC

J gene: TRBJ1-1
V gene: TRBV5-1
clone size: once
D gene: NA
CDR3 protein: CASTPPTPSSTEAFF
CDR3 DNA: TGCGCCAGCACCCCGCCGACACCGTCGAGCACTGAAGCTTTCTTT

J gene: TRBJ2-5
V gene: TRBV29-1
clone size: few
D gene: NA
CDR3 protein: CSVGETQYF
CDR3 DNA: TGCAGCGTTGGAGAGACCCAGTACTTC

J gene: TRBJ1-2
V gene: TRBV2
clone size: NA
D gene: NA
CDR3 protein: CASSERVYGYTF
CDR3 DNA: TGTGCCAGCAGTGAGAGGGTCTATGGCTACACCTTC

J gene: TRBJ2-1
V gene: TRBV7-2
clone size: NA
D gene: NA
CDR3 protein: CASSLGRDNEQFF
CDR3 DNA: TGTGCCAGCAGCTTAGGGCGGGACAATGAGCAGTTCTTC

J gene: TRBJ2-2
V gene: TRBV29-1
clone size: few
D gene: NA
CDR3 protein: CSVRGAGELFF
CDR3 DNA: TGCAGCGTTAGGGGTGCCGGGGAGCTGTTTTTT

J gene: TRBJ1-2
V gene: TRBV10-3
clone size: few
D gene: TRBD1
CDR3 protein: CAISESPGGSYGYTF
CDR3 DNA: TGTGCCATCAGTGAGTCCCCAGGGGGCAGCTATGGCTACACCTTC

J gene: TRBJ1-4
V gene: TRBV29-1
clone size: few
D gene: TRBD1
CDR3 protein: CSYRQGGGEKLFF
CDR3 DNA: TGCAGCTACCGACAGGGGGGTGGAGAAAAACTGTTTTTT

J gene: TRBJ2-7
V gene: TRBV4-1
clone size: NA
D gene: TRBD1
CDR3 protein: CASSFDREPTYEQYF
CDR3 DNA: TGCGCCAGCAGCTTTGACAGGGAACCAACCTACGAGCAGTACTTC

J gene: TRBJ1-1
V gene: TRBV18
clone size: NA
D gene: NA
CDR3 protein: CASSPGVAAMNTEAFF
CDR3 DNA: TGTGCCAGCTCACCAGGGGTGGCGGCCATGAACACTGAAGCTTTCTTT

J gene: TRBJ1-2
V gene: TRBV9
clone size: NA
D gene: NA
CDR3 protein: CASSVERDGYTF
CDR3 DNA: TGTGCCAGCAGCGTAGAGAGGGATGGCTACACCTTC

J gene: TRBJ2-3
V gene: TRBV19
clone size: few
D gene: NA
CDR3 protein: CASSITDTQYF
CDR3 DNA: TGTGCCAGTAGTATTACAGATACGCAGTATTTT

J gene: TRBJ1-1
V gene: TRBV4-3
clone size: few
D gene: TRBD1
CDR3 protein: CASSQTVTGMNTEAFF
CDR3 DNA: TGCGCCAGCAGCCAAACCGTGACAGGGATGAACACTGAAGCTTTCTTT

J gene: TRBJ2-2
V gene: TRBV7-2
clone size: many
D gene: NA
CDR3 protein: CASSLVVRDTGELFF
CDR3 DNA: TGTGCCAGCAGCTTAGTCGTTAGGGACACCGGGGAGCTGTTTTTT

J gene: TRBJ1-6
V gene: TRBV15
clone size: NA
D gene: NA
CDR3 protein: CATSRDRWGDNSPLHF
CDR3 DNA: TGTGCCACCAGCAGAGACCGCTGGGGGGATAATTCACCCCTCCACTTT

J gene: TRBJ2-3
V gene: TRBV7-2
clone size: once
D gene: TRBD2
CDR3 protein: CASSFSVAGGDTDTQYF
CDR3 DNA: TGTGCCAGCAGCTTTAGTGTAGCGGGGGGGGACACAGATACGCAGTATTTT

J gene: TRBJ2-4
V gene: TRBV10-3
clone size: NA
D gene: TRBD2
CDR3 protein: CAPRRRGENIQYF
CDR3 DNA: TGTGCTCCCCGACGGCGGGGGGAGAACATTCAGTACTTC

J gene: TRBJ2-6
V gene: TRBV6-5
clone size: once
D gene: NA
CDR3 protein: CASTDGVSGANVLTF
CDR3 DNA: TGTGCCAGCACCGACGGGGTCTCTGGGGCCAACGTCCTGACTTTC

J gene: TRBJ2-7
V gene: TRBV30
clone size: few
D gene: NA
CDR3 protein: CLEPRYEQYF
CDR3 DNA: TGTCTGGAGCCTCGATACGAGCAGTACTTC

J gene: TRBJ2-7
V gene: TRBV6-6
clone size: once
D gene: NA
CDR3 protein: CASSYSIGGRGYEQYF
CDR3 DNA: TGTGCCAGCAGTTACTCGATCGGAGGGAGAGGATACGAGCAGTACTTC

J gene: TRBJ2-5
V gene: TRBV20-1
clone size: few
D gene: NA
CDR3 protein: CSALVGETQYF
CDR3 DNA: TGCAGTGCTTTGGTTGGGGAGACCCAGTACTTC

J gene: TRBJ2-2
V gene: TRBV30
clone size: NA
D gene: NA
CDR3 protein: CAWSVFRSGGELFF
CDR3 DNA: TGTGCCTGGAGTGTGTTTCGATCCGGCGGGGAGCTGTTTTTT

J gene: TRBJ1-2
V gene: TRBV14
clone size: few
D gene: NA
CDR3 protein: CASSQTEYYGYTF
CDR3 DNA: TGTGCCAGCAGCCAAACAGAGTACTATGGCTACACCTTC

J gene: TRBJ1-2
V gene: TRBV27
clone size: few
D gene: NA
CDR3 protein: CASSLGGIYGYTF
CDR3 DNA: TGTGCCAGCAGTTTGGGGGGCATATATGGCTACACCTTC

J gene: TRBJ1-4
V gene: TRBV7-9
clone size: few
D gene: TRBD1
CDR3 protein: CASSDRDRGEAEKLFF
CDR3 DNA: TGTGCCAGCAGCGACCGGGACAGGGGTGAGGCTGAAAAACTGTTTTTT

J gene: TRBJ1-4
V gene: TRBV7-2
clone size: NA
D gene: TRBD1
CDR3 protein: CASSLIGGTVREKLFF
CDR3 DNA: TGTGCCAGCAGCTTAATAGGGGGGACAGTAAGGGAAAAACTGTTTTTT

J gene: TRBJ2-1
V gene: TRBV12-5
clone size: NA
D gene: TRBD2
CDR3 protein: CASGPSPGGTYNEQFF
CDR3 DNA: TGTGCTAGTGGTCCTTCCCCGGGAGGCACCTACAATGAGCAGTTCTTC

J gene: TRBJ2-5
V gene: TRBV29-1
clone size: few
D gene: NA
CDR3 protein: CSATGTWGTQYF
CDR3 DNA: TGCAGCGCAACCGGGACTTGGGGGACCCAGTACTTC

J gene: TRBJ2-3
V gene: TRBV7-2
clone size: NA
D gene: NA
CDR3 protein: CASSLTDTQYF
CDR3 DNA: TGTGCCAGCAGCTTAACAGATACGCAGTATTTT

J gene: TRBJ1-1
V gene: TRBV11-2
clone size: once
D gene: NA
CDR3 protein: CASSLAAMGATEAFF
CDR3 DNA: TGTGCCAGCAGCTTAGCTGCGATGGGGGCCACTGAAGCTTTCTTT

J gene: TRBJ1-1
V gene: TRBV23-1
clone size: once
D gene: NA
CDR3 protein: CASSQLPSWGTEAFF
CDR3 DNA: TGCGCCAGCAGTCAATTACCGTCTTGGGGAACTGAAGCTTTCTTT

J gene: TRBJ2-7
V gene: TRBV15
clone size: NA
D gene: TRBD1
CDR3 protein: CATSRDRGFAEQYF
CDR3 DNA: TGTGCCACCAGCAGGGACAGGGGGTTCGCCGAGCAGTACTTC

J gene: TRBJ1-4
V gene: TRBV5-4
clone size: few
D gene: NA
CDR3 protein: CASSFPNEKLFF
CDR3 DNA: TGTGCCAGCAGCTTCCCTAATGAAAAACTGTTTTTT

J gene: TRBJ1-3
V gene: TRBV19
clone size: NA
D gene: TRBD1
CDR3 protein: CASNTGDSGNTIYF
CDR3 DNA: TGTGCCAGTAATACAGGGGACTCTGGAAACACCATATATTTT

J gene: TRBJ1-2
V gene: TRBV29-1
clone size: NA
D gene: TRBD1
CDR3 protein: CSVDPGGAGYGYTF
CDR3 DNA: TGCAGCGTTGATCCAGGGGGCGCGGGGTATGGCTACACCTTC

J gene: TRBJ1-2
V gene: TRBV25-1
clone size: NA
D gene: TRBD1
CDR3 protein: CASTPGQGGESGYTF
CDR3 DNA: TGTGCCAGCACCCCAGGACAGGGGGGAGAGAGTGGCTACACCTTC

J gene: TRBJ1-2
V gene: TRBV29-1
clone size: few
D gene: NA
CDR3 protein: CSVEKGPSYTF
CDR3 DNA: TGCAGCGTTGAGAAGGGGCCGAGCTACACCTTC